This record covers a single TCR beta chain. Its cognate antigen has yet to be identified. No base-level quality is on record; no much larger clone is a single base apart. This same CDR3 is encoded by further DNA sequences in the sample. The CDR3 covers 16 residues, taking in both the cysteine and the phenylalanine. This entry keeps only the CDR3 DNA: 48 bases, framed from base 1. V and J are trimmed by 0 bases and 1 base, and the gene matches miss 2 bases of the junction. In the germline V gene, CDR1 corresponds to SGDLS and CDR2 to YYNGEE. In total, about 650 healthy bone marrow donors made up the cohort. At the time of sampling, every cohort member was nominally healthy, though immune exposures that went unrecorded were likely present. The donor tested CMV seropositive and was one of the 289 seropositive cohort members. A peripheral blood sample was provided by each donor, and peripheral blood mononuclear cells were used for TCR beta sequencing. Genomic DNA extraction from the blood cell samples was performed with the Qiagen DNeasy Blood Extraction Kit.

The data originate from a study of cytomegalovirus exposure and HLA in healthy donors (dated by TCRdb to 2016 to 2017). For the study in its entirety: An earlier analysis of 587 of the donors reported about 260 Gb of sequence data and 117 million unique TCR beta sequences obtained from about 200 million T cells. An early release covering 550 to 700 HLA-typed donors comprised about 290 gigabases of sequencing data and roughly 85 million unique TCR sequences. Among the roughly 370 genotyped donors, under 90% belonged to the genetic ancestry cluster associated with self-reported Caucasian donors. The aim of the study was to test whether cataloging public T cell receptors could identify signatures of past pathogen exposure. The T cell repertoires of several hundred subjects were profiled by immunosequencing and related to cytomegalovirus serostatus. Besides the first cohort of around 670 subjects, a separate validation cohort made up of 90 to 150 different subjects was used. The study combined high-throughput TCR immunosequencing, statistical association of individual TCRs with disease status, and machine learning to predict cytomegalovirus infection status. A later analysis re-examined previously published TCR beta repertoires from 610 or so donors and added high-resolution HLA genotyping to investigate patterns of TCR occurrence. Rather than drawing on any new phenotypic data, the later analysis identified candidate immune exposures from TCR beta sequences and the way those sequences occurred across donors. An earlier analysis of some 500 of the donors applied high-throughput TCR beta sequencing to assess whether each TCR beta V gene segment acted as functional or pseudogenic. Donor age, sex, ethnicity and CMV serostatus were compiled together with the repertoire data. A later genetic analysis used genome-wide SNP genotypes for about 65% of the roughly 670 donors, treating that subset as a discovery cohort. All discovery cohort repertoires had been generated using a single sequencing platform. Both class I and class II loci were covered by HLA typing, at four-digit resolution. The number of donors typed differed by locus, with roughly 629-640 for A, B, C, DRB1 and DQB1, 522 for DQA1, nearly 610 for DPA1, and over 400 for DPB1. Roughly five DR-DQ haplotypes were handled as single units for association and clustering, since linkage in the cohort was strong. Among around 400 genotyped donors of the cohort, an average of around 220,000 unique TCR beta nucleotide sequences was sequenced per donor, of which roughly 18% were non-productive. Findings and caveats that apply to the study as a whole: Sequencing depth was assumed to be roughly uniform across donors in the presence/absence analyses, though that assumption may not hold. A later analysis found that TCR association rates varied across HLA loci, with DRB1 alleles showing the most associated TCRs and HLA-C alleles the fewest. Cytomegalovirus status was reported to be diagnosed by the classifier with high specificity and sensitivity in both the original and validation cohorts. In the study, 164 TCR beta chains were listed as associated with cytomegalovirus. Broadly in line with IMGT annotations, most TCR beta V segments showed up in productive rearrangements about 90% or about 30% of the time in an earlier analysis of some 590 of the donors. Compared with the 666-donor mean, donors in an Asian-associated ancestry cluster had fewer N-insertions in productive TCRs, according to a later genetic analysis. Because the 87-base-pair reads could not distinguish some IMGT-functional V segments, including TRBV6-2 and TRBV6-3, those segments were excluded. The authors suggested that the approach could potentially be generalized to other disease states and immunological phenotypes. A further reported finding was that TCR beta sequences accurately predicted the HLA-A and HLA-B alleles for most subjects in the first cohort. Three of the identified cytomegalovirus-associated TCR beta chains were confirmed in vitro to be specific for cytomegalovirus antigens. Most TCR sequences were observed very rarely across donors, whereas some public TCRs were present in many individuals. This cohort had only TCR beta chains sequenced, and the lack of alpha or paired-chain data limited which features could be detected. Roughly 15 rarely observed V segments, including chromosome 9 orphons, were excluded from the earlier analysis of approximately 600 of the donors because counts were too low. A cluster of highly shared sequence variants was judged likely to represent a technical artifact of the sequencing pipeline. Strong co-occurrence of HLA alleles, especially DR and DQ, made assigning TCR associations to individual alleles difficult. In a later analysis, most CMV-associated TCR beta chains were found to appear HLA-restricted, with HLA associations seemingly driven largely by CMV exposure. The only immune exposure information available for the cohort was CMV serostatus. Linkage disequilibrium might explain the correlated functional status among segregating V segments, but an unknown experimental factor could not be excluded. Compared with equally common non-associated chains, HLA-associated TCR beta chains in a later analysis were more clonally expanded and had lower generation probabilities. Because some donors lacked HLA typing at each locus, the association tests relied only on the typed subset. V-gene and J-gene trimming of TCR beta chains was associated with a missense DCLRE1C variant in a later genetic analysis, and the association was replicated in an independent cohort. Several of the top co-occurrence clusters appeared to be linked to parvovirus B19, influenza, CMV and Epstein-Barr virus, according to a later analysis. At a false discovery rate of 0.05, a later analysis linked about 16,000 TCR beta sequences to specific HLA alleles.

Receptor libraries were prepared by the immunoSEQ multiplex PCR assay. A mixture of 60 forward primers for TCR Vbeta segments and 13 reverse primers for TCR Jbeta segments was used in the multiplex PCR. The CDR3 region of rearranged TCR beta genes was amplified from genomic DNA by a multiplex PCR assay. The amplified TCR beta libraries were sequenced on the Illumina HiSeq System as 87-base-pair reads. The paper's processing steps were these. Across the 670 or so repertoires, a later analysis counted 60 million to 90 million unique TCR beta chains, approximately 12 million of which were shared by at least two donors. To remove PCR and sequencing errors, raw reads were error-corrected and collapsed into unique sequences using a nearest-neighbor algorithm that merged closely related sequences. To assign V, D and J gene segments, CDR3 sequences were aligned to IMGT reference sequences. For a sequence to be retained, a match of at least six nucleotides was required to both a V gene segment and a J gene segment. Rearrangements were classified as productive when the CDR3 lacked stop codons and remained in frame with V and J, and all other rearrangements were classified as non-productive. Following IMGT convention, CDR3 was defined as the stretch from the second conserved V-encoded cysteine up to the conserved J-encoded phenylalanine. The earlier analysis of about 640 of the donors excluded any sequence lacking an unambiguous match to a single V gene segment. An earlier analysis of about 590 of the donors classified V segments as functional when productive rearrangements were above 56.7% and as segregating when the standard deviation between donors was above 5%. A statistical classification framework was built for diagnosing cytomegalovirus status from the catalog of TCR beta chain sequences. A later analysis assigned V and J genes by comparing TCR nucleotide sequences with IMGT/GENE-DB human TR gene sequences. A later analysis assigned CDR3 sequences and most-parsimonious VDJ recombination scenarios with the TCRdist pipeline. In a later analysis, each TCR beta chain was defined by its CDR3 amino acid sequence together with its V-gene family, and reads without a unique V-gene family were excluded. As a way to deal with suspected cross-contamination and a sequencing artifact, a later analysis dropped over 550 nucleotide sequences that were highly shared and had low generation probability. A later analysis calculated a clonal expansion index for each public chain from normalized within-repertoire ranks of inferred template counts. A later analysis computed generation probabilities with a VDJ recombination model fitted to out-of-frame rearrangements, and checked the results against IGoR. In a later analysis, hypergeometric tests were used to score TCR-TCR, TCR-HLA and TCR-CMV co-occurrence, with a repertoire-size bias correction applied to TCR pairs. False discovery rates were estimated in a later analysis by permuting HLA or CMV assignments 20 times. In a later analysis, co-occurring TCRs were grouped with DBSCAN, and TCRdist sequence similarity was added when clustering was performed within HLA-allele-positive subsets. Repertoires with fewer than 30,000 or more than 120,000 public chains, plus five repertoires with anomalous nucleotide sharing, were excluded from co-occurrence clustering. As stored in TCRdb, this immuneACCESS dataset retains in-frame rearrangements with V and J assigned. A fraction of the clones does not appear; measured against another copy, unresolved V genes explain less than half of the discrepancy, and the remainder lacks a known reason. That table supplies the V and J calls and clone size; D and trimming were determined from the DNA. A total of just over 150,000 clones appear in this sample, around 83% of them only once. The ten largest clones capture roughly 6.5% of the sample.

The chain links TRBV9 with TRBJ2-3; 10 junctional bases match TRBD2. Sequencing input: PBMCs. This TCR was sampled from a man aged 45-65 years in good health and CMV-seropositive. Here is the DNA: TGTGCCAGCAGCGTAGAGCTAGCGGGAGGCACAGATACGCAGTATTTT. The resulting protein is CASSVELAGGTDTQYF.